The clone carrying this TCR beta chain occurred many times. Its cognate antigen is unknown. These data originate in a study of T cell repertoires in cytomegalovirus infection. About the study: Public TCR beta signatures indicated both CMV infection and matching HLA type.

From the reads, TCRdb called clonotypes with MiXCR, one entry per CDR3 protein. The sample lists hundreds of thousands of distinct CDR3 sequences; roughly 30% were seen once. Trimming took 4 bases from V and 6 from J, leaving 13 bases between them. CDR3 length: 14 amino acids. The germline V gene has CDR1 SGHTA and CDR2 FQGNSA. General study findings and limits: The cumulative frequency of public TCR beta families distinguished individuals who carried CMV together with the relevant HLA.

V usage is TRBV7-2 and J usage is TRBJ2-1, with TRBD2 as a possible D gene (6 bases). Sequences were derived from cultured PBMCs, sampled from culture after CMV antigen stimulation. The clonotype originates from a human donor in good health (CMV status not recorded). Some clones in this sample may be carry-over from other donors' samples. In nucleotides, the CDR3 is TGTGCCAGCAGCTCGAGACGTAGCGGCAATGAGCAGTTCTTC. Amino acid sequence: CASSSRRSGNEQFF.